This T cell receptor (beta chain) was retrieved from a study of neurological immune-mediated disorders. Among the participants, healthy controls were blood bank volunteers in Maryland, USA. From germline, CDR1 is MDHEN and CDR2 SYDVKM. Trimming removed 6 bases at V and 5 bases at J, with 20 bases between. The CDR3 consists of 15 residues. The cDNA was produced through 5'RACE with 10-nucleotide random UMIs. From 15-18 subjects, each sequencing run yielded over 180 million TCR-beta sequences. TCRdb re-called the 5' RACE reads with MiXCR, one entry per CDR3 protein. The sample includes 27,000 or so distinct CDR3 sequences, roughly 21% of them seen just once. This clonotype was seen ten or more times.

The genes are TRBV28 and TRBJ2-7; D is possibly TRBD2 (5 bases). The sequence derives from a woman in her fifties or sixties in good health. Sequenced sample: PBMCs. The CDR3 spells CASRPSGLALHEQYF. The CDR3 DNA is TGTGCCAGCAGACCAAGTGGGCTAGCTCTCCACGAGCAGTACTTC.